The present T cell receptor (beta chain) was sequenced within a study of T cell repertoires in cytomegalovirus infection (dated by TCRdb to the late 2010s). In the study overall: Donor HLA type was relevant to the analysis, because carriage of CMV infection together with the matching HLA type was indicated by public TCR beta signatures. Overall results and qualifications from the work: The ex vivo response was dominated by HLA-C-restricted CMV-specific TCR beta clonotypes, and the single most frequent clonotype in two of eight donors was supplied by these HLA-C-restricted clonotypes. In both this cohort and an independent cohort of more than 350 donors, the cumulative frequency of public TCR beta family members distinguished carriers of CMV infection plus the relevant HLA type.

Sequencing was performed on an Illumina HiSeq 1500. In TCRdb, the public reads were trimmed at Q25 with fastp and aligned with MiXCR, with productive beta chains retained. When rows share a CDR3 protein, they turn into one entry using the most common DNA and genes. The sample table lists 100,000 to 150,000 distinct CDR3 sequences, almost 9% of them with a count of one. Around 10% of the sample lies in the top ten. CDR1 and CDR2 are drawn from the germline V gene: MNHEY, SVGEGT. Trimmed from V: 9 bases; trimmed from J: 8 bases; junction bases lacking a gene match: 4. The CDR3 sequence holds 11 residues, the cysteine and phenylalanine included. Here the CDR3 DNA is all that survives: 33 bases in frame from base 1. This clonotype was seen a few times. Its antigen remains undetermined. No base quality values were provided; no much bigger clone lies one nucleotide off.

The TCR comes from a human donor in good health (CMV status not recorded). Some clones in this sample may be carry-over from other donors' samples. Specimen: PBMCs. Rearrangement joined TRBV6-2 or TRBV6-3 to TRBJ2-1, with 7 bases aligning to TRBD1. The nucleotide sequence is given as TGTGCCAGTACTACAGGGGATGAGCAGTTCTTC. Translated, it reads CASTTGDEQFF.